These 27 T cell receptor beta chains were all obtained from the same sample, sequenced in a study of cytomegalovirus exposure and HLA in healthy donors. The table came from immunoSEQ multiplex PCR; TCRdb's copy has only in-frame clones and leaves some out. In the table there are 100,000 to 150,000 clones, 89% of which are singletons. Sequencing was done on a sample of PBMCs. These receptors were taken from a woman aged 18-29 years in good health and CMV-seronegative.

A single count supports this clone. The chain links TRBV29-1 to TRBJ2-3; tentatively, D is TRBD2 (7 bases). The CDR3 loop spans 13 amino acids. V was clipped by 4 bases and J by 6 bases, with 14 bases between them. The germline V gene has CDR1 SQVTM and CDR2 ANQGSEA. The CDR3 here is CSVAGGKRDTQYF. The DNA of the CDR3 is TGCAGCGTTGCGGGGGGCAAGAGGGATACGCAGTATTTT.

V usage is TRBV11-2 and J usage is TRBJ1-6, with D maybe TRBD1 (5 bases). The CDR3 has 16 amino acids. Germline CDR1 is SGHAT and CDR2 is FQNNGV. Trimming cost V 5 bases and J 5 bases, with 16 bases left between them. The CDR3 DNA sequence: TGTGCCAGCAGCGCTAGGAGGGGAGACGATAATTCACCCCTCCACTTT. It translates to CASSARRGDDNSPLHF. The entire variable domain, with the rest obtained from reference TRBV11-2 and TRBJ1-6, is as follows: EAGVAQSPRYKIIEKRQSVAFWCNPISGHATLYWYQQILGQGPKLLIQFQNNGVVDDSQLPKDRFSAERLKGVDSTLKIQPAKLEDSAVYLCASSARRGDDNSPLHFGNGTRLTVT.

This clone occurred once. This chain links TRBV13 with TRBJ2-1; the match to TRBD1 covers 9 bases. The CDR3 is 17 residues long. Germline lookup yields CDR1 PRHDT and CDR2 FYEKMQ (reference sequence). With V trimmed by 5 bases and J by 2 bases, 10 bases remained unmatched. CDR3 sequence (DNA): TGTGCCAGCAGCGGAACTACCGGGACAGGGACCTACAATGAGCAGTTCTTC. As protein: CASSGTTGTGTYNEQFF.

The rearrangement joins TRBV5-4 to TRBJ1-2, with D possibly TRBD1 on 6 matching bases. Trimming removed 3 bases at V and 1 base at J, with 13 bases between. The V gene's germline CDR1 is SGHNT and CDR2 YYREEE (reference sequence). The CDR3 runs to 15 residues. The CDR3 DNA follows: TGTGCCAGCAGCTATCCAGGGGTTCTTAACTATGGCTACACCTTC. Residues: CASSYPGVLNYGYTF.

The rearrangement uses TRBV6-5 and TRBJ1-4, with D possibly matching TRBD1 (6 bases). The CDR3 loop spans 13 amino acids. Germline CDR1 and CDR2: MNHEY and SVGAGI. Trimming took off 5 bases at V and 4 bases at J, with 8 bases between the two ends. The CDR3 loop reads CASSRTVNEKLFF. DNA of the CDR3: TGTGCCAGCAGTCGGACAGTTAATGAAAAACTGTTTTTT.

The chain has TRBV6-6 and TRBJ1-4; D is possibly TRBD1 (6 bases). Per the germline V gene, CDR1 is MNHNY and CDR2 is SVGAGI (reference sequence). The CDR3 extends over 14 amino acids. V shed 7 bases and J shed 6 bases, with 15 bases lying between them. CDR3 bases: TGTGCCAGCATCAAAGGGGGGGCGGATGAAAAACTGTTTTTT. Translation: CASIKGGADEKLFF.

The chain is built from TRBV27 and TRBJ1-5, with 8 bases lining up with TRBD1. The CDR3 covers 13 residues. The V and J ends lost 8 bases and 5 bases, in that order; junction bases with no gene match: 5. Looked up from germline, CDR1 is MNHEY and CDR2 is SMNVEV (reference sequence). The CDR3 DNA sequence: TGTGCCAGCGGGGACAGGTCGCATCAGCCCCAGCATTTT. Translation: CASGDRSHQPQHF.

CDR3 nucleotide sequence: TGTGCCAGCAGCTCTCGGACATCGAACACCGGGGAGCTGTTTTTT. Protein product: CASSSRTSNTGELFF. The chain is built from TRBV11-3 and TRBJ2-2, with a possible D match to TRBD1 (5 bases). The ends were cut back, 4 bases at V and 0 bases at J, with 9 bases in the middle. Germline CDR1 and CDR2: SGHNT and YENEEA. This CDR3 is 15 amino acids long.

The chain joins TRBV13 to TRBJ2-2, with no clear D. The CDR3 has 16 residues. Per germline, CDR1 PRHDT and CDR2 FYEKMQ (reference sequence). Trimming shortened V by 5 bases and J by 6 bases, and 19 bases separated the two germline ends. CDR3 sequence reads: CASSPRLVSWAGELFF. CDR3 nucleotides: TGTGCCAGCAGCCCAAGACTCGTATCCTGGGCCGGGGAGCTGTTTTTT.

This chain joins TRBV5-1 and TRBJ2-7; D is possibly TRBD2 (7 bases). Deletions cut 5 bases from V and 5 bases from J, with 17 bases between. The CDR3 length is 14 residues. Per the germline V gene, CDR1 is SGHRS and CDR2 is YFSETQ. CDR3 sequence reads: CASRPSPGGHEQYF. The CDR3 DNA reads as TGCGCCAGCAGACCTTCTCCGGGGGGCCACGAGCAGTACTTC. Looking up the rest from reference TRBV5-1 and TRBJ2-7 gives the full variable domain: KAGVTQTPRYLIKTRGQQVTLSCSPISGHRSVSWYQQTPGQGLQFLFEYFSETQRNKGNFPGRFSGRQFSNSRSEMNVSTLELGDSALYLCASRPSPGGHEQYFGPGTRLTVT.

V is TRBV4-2 and J is TRBJ2-1; D perhaps matches TRBD2 (5 bases). Looked up from germline, CDR1 is LGHNA and CDR2 is YNFKEQ. The germline V and J ends were trimmed by 2 bases and 8 bases, with 19 bases remaining between them. The CDR3 extends over 16 amino acids. The CDR3 spells CASSQRTVSEADEQFF. The CDR3 DNA sequence: TGTGCCAGCAGCCAAAGGACGGTTTCGGAGGCTGATGAGCAGTTCTTC.

This chain joins TRBV6-6 and TRBJ1-5, with no clear D. CDR1 is MNHNY, CDR2 SVGAGI, per germline (reference sequence). The CDR3 covers 16 residues. V gave up 10 bases and J gave up 5 bases, with 24 bases separating them. CDR3 residues: CATLPGPKMVHQPQHF. In nucleotides, the CDR3 is TGTGCCACCCTACCGGGTCCCAAAATGGTCCATCAGCCCCAGCATTTT.

On this clone: Mismatch with germline at one junction end may stem from a read error. J is TRBJ2-7 and V is TRBV23-1, with D tentatively TRBD2 (6 bases). Being an ORF, TRBV23-1 has a function that is uncertain. CDR3 length: 15 residues. The CDR3 DNA sequence: TGCGCCAGCAGTCAACCCGAATTGGGACTTTTAGTGCCTTGTTTT. This encodes CASSQPELGLLVPCF.

The rearrangement joins TRBV6-5 to TRBJ1-1, with a possible D match to TRBD1 (6 bases). V was shortened by 6 bases and J by 6 bases, with 17 bases between the two germline ends. The CDR3 is made up of 14 amino acids. CDR1 is MNHEY and CDR2 is SVGAGI in the germline V gene. This chain's CDR3 is CASRYLTGTAEAFF. Written as DNA, the CDR3 is TGTGCCAGCAGGTATCTAACAGGGACGGCTGAAGCTTTCTTT.

The chain combines TRBV27 with TRBJ2-7; D may be TRBD1 (6 bases). V lost 10 bases to trimming and J lost 4 bases, with 14 bases between them. Germline CDR1 is MNHEY and CDR2 is SMNVEV (reference sequence). The CDR3 is made up of 12 amino acids. CDR3 sequence: CATKTQGYEQYF. For the CDR3, the DNA is TGTGCCACGAAAACCCAGGGGTACGAGCAGTACTTC.

By proportion, this clone is medium-sized. This same CDR3 is encoded by further DNA sequences in the sample. The chain couples TRBV5-1 to TRBJ1-2; D unresolved. The V end lost 0 bases, the J end lost 0 bases, and 6 bases lay between the germline ends. The CDR3 consists of 14 residues. Germline V gene lookup returns CDR1 SGHRS and CDR2 YFSETQ. CDR3 sequence: CASSLGGTNYGYTF. Here the CDR3 DNA reads TGCGCCAGCAGCTTGGGAGGCACTAACTATGGCTACACCTTC.

The chain employs TRBV11-2 and TRBJ1-4; no firm D call. The CDR3 consists of 12 residues. CDR1 is SGHAT, CDR2 FQNNGV, per germline. V was trimmed by 5 bases and J by 8 bases, leaving 9 bases between them. The CDR3 sequence is CASSTYPEKLFF. As DNA, the CDR3 is TGTGCCAGCAGCACCTACCCGGAAAAACTGTTTTTT.

This clone was detected ten times or more. This chain connects TRBV5-4 to TRBJ2-1, with TRBD2 as a possible D gene (6 bases). This CDR3 is built from 14 residues. CDR1 is SGHNT and CDR2 is YYREEE in the germline V gene (reference sequence). V lost 5 bases and J lost 5, with 14 bases in between. This CDR3 is CASRRGVSDNEQFF. The CDR3 region has the DNA TGTGCCAGCAGGCGGGGCGTTAGTGACAATGAGCAGTTCTTC.

This chain joins TRBV7-6 and TRBJ1-2; D is uncertain. Trimming pared 5 bases from V and 4 bases from J, leaving 11 bases between. Germline CDR1 reads SGHVS; CDR2 reads FNYEAQ. This CDR3 region has 13 residues. The CDR3 bases are TGTGCCAGCAGCCCAGGCTCAACCTATGGCTACACCTTC. Protein sequence: CASSPGSTYGYTF.

V usage is TRBV9 and J usage is TRBJ1-2, with D possibly being TRBD1 (6 bases). The CDR3 consists of 16 residues. Germline values: CDR1 SGDLS, CDR2 YYNGEE. V was cut by 5 bases and J by 5 bases, with 22 bases left in between. The DNA for the CDR3 is TGTGCCAGCAGTCAACTTCCGCAGGGGCCATGGTATGGCTACACCTTC. Its protein product is CASSQLPQGPWYGYTF.

The V gene is TRBV29-1, the J gene TRBJ1-1; D might be TRBD1 (5 bases). CDR1 is SQVTM, CDR2 ANQGSEA, per germline. The CDR3 is 11 residues long. Trimming left V 7 bases short and J 5 bases short, with 11 bases between. The CDR3 reads CSDLRGTEAFF. The CDR3 DNA sequence: TGCAGCGACTTACGGGGGACTGAAGCTTTCTTT.

The chain combines TRBV6-5 with TRBJ1-6; D unclear. This CDR3 has 16 amino acids. The V gene's germline CDR1 is MNHEY and CDR2 SVGAGI. V lost 4 bases to trimming and J lost 5 bases, with 15 bases between them. The CDR3 coding sequence is TGTGCCAGCAGTTGGGCGATATCTTCAAATAATTCACCCCTCCACTTT. Its protein product is CASSWAISSNNSPLHF.

The J gene is TRBJ1-2, the V gene TRBV5-1; possibly TRBD1 for D (6 bases). V was shortened by 4 bases and J by 6 bases, with 10 bases between the two germline ends. CDR1 is SGHRS and CDR2 is YFSETQ in the germline V gene. The CDR3 has 12 amino acids. The DNA for the CDR3 is TGCGCCAGCAGCGCAGGGGAGAATGGCTACACCTTC. Its protein product is CASSAGENGYTF.

The chain links TRBV11-2 to TRBJ1-2; 7 bases map to TRBD1. The CDR3 is 15 residues long. Germline V gives CDR1 SGHAT, CDR2 FQNNGV. J lost 5 bases, V lost 0 bases, and 6 bases had no gene match. The CDR3 spells CASSLEQQGQYGYTF. The CDR3 DNA sequence: TGTGCCAGCAGCTTAGAGCAACAGGGACAGTATGGCTACACCTTC.

This rearrangement joins TRBV6-1 to TRBJ1-2; 7 bases align to TRBD1. Germline-derived CDR1 and CDR2 are MNHNS and SASEGT. CDR3 length: 16 residues. V dropped 1 base and J dropped 5; count of bases not matched to a gene: 10. This CDR3 is CASSEDITGTAYGYTF. The CDR3 nucleotides read TGTGCCAGCAGTGAAGACATAACCGGGACAGCGTATGGCTACACCTTC.

The chain is built from TRBV6-1 and TRBJ1-2, with 8 bases lining up with TRBD1. The CDR3 sequence is 15 residues long. CDR1 MNHNS and CDR2 SASEGT come from the germline V gene. With V trimmed by 8 bases and J by 8 bases, 16 bases remained unmatched. CDR3 DNA sequence: TGTGCCAGCTCAAGGGCAACGACAGGGGATGAGGGCTACACCTTC. Amino acids: CASSRATTGDEGYTF.

This chain uses TRBV9 with TRBJ1-3, with D hard to call. Germline CDR1 reads SGDLS; CDR2 reads YYNGEE. CDR3 length: 14 amino acids. V was pared by 3 bases and J by 3 bases, with 10 bases between. In DNA form, the CDR3 reads TGTGCCAGCAGCGCCAGGACTTATGGAAACACCATATATTTT. Protein product: CASSARTYGNTIYF.